This T cell receptor (beta chain) was identified during a study of beta chain features in type 1 diabetes. Sequenced material consisted of expressed TCRB transcripts (all of the isolated RNA was reverse transcribed). Assay used: immunoSEQ multiplex PCR; TCRdb lists only in-frame clones, some missing. Of a few hundred thousand clones in the sample, 25% to 35% were seen once. The CDR3 has 15 residues. V dropped 5 bases and J dropped 1 base, with 13 bases sitting between them. Germline CDR1 is MDHEN and CDR2 is SYDVKM. The chain recombines TRBV28 with TRBJ2-3; TRBD2 might be the D (6 bases). Sequencing used naive CD4+ T cells from blood. This sequence originates from a man between 18 and 29 years old in good health. CDR3 sequence: CASSLPGGGTDTQYF. The CDR3, as DNA: TGTGCCAGCAGTCTCCCGGGCGGGGGCACAGATACGCAGTATTTT.